This T cell receptor (beta chain) comes out of a study of OX40 agonist ivuxolimab in advanced cancers. Looking at the study overall: Of the patients, three showed partial responses, one with hepatocellular carcinoma and two with cutaneous melanoma.

The timepoints at which blood was sampled were baseline, cycle 4 day 1, and cycle 7 day 1. Repertoires were generated with immunoSEQ multiplex PCR, while TCRdb's copy carries only in-frame clones and drops some. The repertoire consists of roughly 63,000 clones, with approximately 89% occurring once and the leading ten covering about 12%. Sequenced material: CD4+ or CD8+ T cells sorted from blood, taken in a trial of the OX40 agonist ivuxolimab. This receptor was obtained from an adult with an advanced solid tumor such as melanoma, head and neck, liver or kidney cancer.

CDR3 in DNA: TGTGCCTGGAGTCCCCTTCCCCGGAGGGGCTACACCTTC. This gives the protein CAWSPLPRRGYTF. The V call is TRBV30, the J call TRBJ1-2; D remains unclear. Trimming shortened V by 2 bases and J by 8 bases, and 15 bases separated the two germline ends. Germline values: CDR1 GTSNPN, CDR2 SVGIG (reference sequence). The CDR3 length is 13 residues.